This T cell receptor beta chain is drawn from a study of cytotoxic CD8 clonotypes in ibrutinib-treated CLL. Broader study findings: Clonality grew at ibrutinib response; at progression, it decreased back toward baseline. Circulating CD8+ T-cell counts were tracked by baseline clonality, which exceeded that of age-matched healthy donors.

The V and J ends lost 7 bases and 4 bases respectively, with 10 bases between them. The CDR3 has 11 residues. CDR1 is GTSNPN and CDR2 is SVGIG in the germline V gene (reference sequence). On this clone: Antigen: not known.

The protocol was immunoSEQ multiplex PCR, while the TCRdb copy is restricted to in-frame clones and leaves out a portion. The sample has about 45,000 clones; 60% to 80% are singletons. The chain combines TRBV30 with TRBJ1-2; unclear D gene. This TCR came from a human donor with chronic lymphocytic leukemia. Sequenced here: PBMCs, sampled after 24 months of ibrutinib treatment. CDR3 sequence: CASLGVYGYTF. The CDR3 DNA sequence: TGTGCCTCCCTCGGGGTCTATGGCTACACCTTC.